Below, 3 T cell receptor beta chains from the same sample are listed, as sequenced in a study of T-cell memory formation after mild COVID-19 (dated by TCRdb to about 2021). Library creation used 5' RACE. Sequencing used an Illumina NovaSeq 6000. TCRdb redid the processing of the public reads, applying fastp at Q25 and MiXCR, and retained in-frame beta chains. CDR3 protein sequences are deduplicated, and each keeps its most common genes and DNA. For this sample there are about 320,000 distinct CDR3 sequences; over 11% appear just once. Roughly a fifth of the sample is taken by the ten largest. The sample consisted of PBMCs or a T cell subset sorted from them (not recorded which). These receptors originate from a man aged 18 to 29 who had mild COVID-19 (a few samples of this study predate the infection). The sample titles of this study are shuffled in the database, so cell type and time point are left out; the donor was told from shared clones.

This clonotype turned up a few times. V is TRBV12-3 or TRBV12-4 and J is TRBJ1-1; possibly TRBD1 for D (6 bases). The length of the CDR3 is 14 residues. V lost 5 bases, J lost 10 bases, and 20 bases lay in between. CDR3: CASSLDNRVTVAFF. The CDR3, as DNA: TGTGCCAGCAGTCTCGACAACAGGGTAACGGTAGCTTTCTTT.

This clonotype has just a few counts. The J gene is TRBJ2-3, the V gene TRBV6-5; 12 nucleotides line up with TRBD2. V gave up 11 bases and J gave up 13 bases; unmatched junction bases: 16. The CDR3 has 14 amino acids. From germline, CDR1 is MNHEY and CDR2 SVGAGI. The CDR3 protein is CAAAEASGGAVEYF. The CDR3 DNA follows: TGTGCCGCGGCAGAGGCTAGCGGGGGGGCAGTGGAGTATTTT.

This clonotype was picked up a small number of times. V is TRBV3-1 and J is TRBJ2-1, with 8 nucleotides matching TRBD2. The CDR3 spans 14 residues. Germline V gene data show CDR1 as LGHDT and CDR2 as YNNKEL (reference sequence). The trim removed 7 bases at V and 8 bases at J, leaving 10 bases unmatched. The CDR3 loop is CASTRKRGPDEQFF. CDR3 bases: TGTGCCAGCACCCGAAAGCGGGGGCCGGATGAGCAGTTCTTC.